This T cell receptor beta chain comes out of a study of T cell responses to AZD1222 COVID-19 vaccine. Study observations and caveats: Targeting of unmutated variant regions was reportedly seen in nearly half of spike-specific TCRs. Increased Spike-specific TCR breadth and depth were observed after two AZD1222 doses. Donor demographics were predominantly white British with a female majority; clonal diversity may be underestimated. Sampling captured repertoires only after the peak T cell response.

Some clones are missing from TCRdb's copy, which holds only in-frame ones; the method was immunoSEQ multiplex PCR. The sample shows about 220,000 clones, 93% of them seen only once. V shed 2 bases and J shed 0 bases, with 14 bases lying between them. The V gene's germline CDR1 is MNHEY and CDR2 SVGEGT. CDR3 length: 16 residues. Worth noting for this clone: What it binds is unknown.

The receptor's source is an adult in good health. Sequencing was performed on peripheral blood, taken on day 0 of MenACWY control vaccination. The chain couples TRBV6-2 or TRBV6-3 to TRBJ2-7; tentatively, D is TRBD1 or TRBD2 (5 bases each). CDR3 DNA: TGTGCCAGCAGTTACGTCCGGGGCCGTATCTCCTACGAGCAGTACTTC. Amino acids: CASSYVRGRISYEQYF.